This T cell receptor beta chain is drawn from a study of T cells after yellow fever vaccination. Study-level findings and limits: Abundant bulk-population clonotypes could contaminate the FACS-sorted repertoires. Some clonotypes were seen in both the CD4 and the CD8 compartments. These made up a small share and likely arose from convergent recombination.

With 5 bases removed from V and 3 bases from J, the gap between germline ends came to 20 bases. This CDR3 is built from 17 residues. Looked up from germline, CDR1 is SGHAT and CDR2 is FQNNGV. The authors made TCR cDNA by 5'RACE template switching, adding a universal primer site and UMIs. TCRdb reprocessed the 5' RACE reads via MiXCR and lists one record per CDR3 protein. The profile shows about 230,000 distinct CDR3 sequences, more than 6.5% of them singletons. A remark on this clonotype: No antigen is known for it.

The source of this sequence is a man in his thirties or forties who received the YFV17D yellow fever vaccine. The gene calls are TRBV11-2 and TRBJ2-4; tentative D call: TRBD2 (6 bases). Sequenced here: CD4+ T cells sorted from PBMCs, sampled on the day of the yellow fever booster vaccination. Written as DNA, the CDR3 is TGTGCCAGCAGCCCACTCGCGGTGGGGGGTGGCAAAAACATTCAGTACTTC. This sequence encodes CASSPLAVGGGKNIQYF. Supplemented by reference TRBV11-2 and TRBJ2-4, the full variable domain reads EAGVAQSPRYKIIEKRQSVAFWCNPISGHATLYWYQQILGQGPKLLIQFQNNGVVDDSQLPKDRFSAERLKGVDSTLKIQPAKLEDSAVYLCASSPLAVGGGKNIQYFGAGTRLSVL.